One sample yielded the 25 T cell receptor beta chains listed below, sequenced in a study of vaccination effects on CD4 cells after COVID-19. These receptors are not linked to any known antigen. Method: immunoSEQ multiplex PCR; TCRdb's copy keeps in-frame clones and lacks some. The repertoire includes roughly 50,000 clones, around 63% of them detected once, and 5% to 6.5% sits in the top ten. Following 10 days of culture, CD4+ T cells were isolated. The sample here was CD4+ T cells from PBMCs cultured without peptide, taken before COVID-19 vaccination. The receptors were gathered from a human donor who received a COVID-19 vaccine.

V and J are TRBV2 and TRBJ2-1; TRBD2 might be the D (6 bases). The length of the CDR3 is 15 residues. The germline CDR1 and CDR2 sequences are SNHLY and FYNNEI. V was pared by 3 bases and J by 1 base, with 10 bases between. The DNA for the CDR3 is TGTGCCAGCAGTGAGTGGGGGGAGTCCTACAATGAGCAGTTCTTC. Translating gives CASSEWGESYNEQFF. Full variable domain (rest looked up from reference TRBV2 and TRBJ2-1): EPEVTQTPSHQVTQMGQEVILRCVPISNHLYFYWYRQILGQKVEFLVSFYNNEISEKSEIFDDQFSVERPDGSNFTLKIRSTKLEDSAMYFCASSEWGESYNEQFFGPGTRLTVL.

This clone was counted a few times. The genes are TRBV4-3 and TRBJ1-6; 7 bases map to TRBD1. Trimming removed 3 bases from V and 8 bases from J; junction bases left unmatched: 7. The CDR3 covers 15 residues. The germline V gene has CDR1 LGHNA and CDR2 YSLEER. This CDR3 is CASSHRTGGDSPLHF. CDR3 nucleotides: TGCGCCAGCAGCCATCGGACAGGTGGCGATTCACCCCTCCACTTT.

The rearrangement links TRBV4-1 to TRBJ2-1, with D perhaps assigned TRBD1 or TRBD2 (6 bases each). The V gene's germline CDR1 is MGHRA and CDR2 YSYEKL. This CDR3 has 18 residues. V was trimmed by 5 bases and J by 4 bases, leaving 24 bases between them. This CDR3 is CASSRGLAGGRQYNEQFF. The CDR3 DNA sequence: TGCGCCAGCAGCAGGGGCCTGGCTGGGGGGCGTCAATACAATGAGCAGTTCTTC.

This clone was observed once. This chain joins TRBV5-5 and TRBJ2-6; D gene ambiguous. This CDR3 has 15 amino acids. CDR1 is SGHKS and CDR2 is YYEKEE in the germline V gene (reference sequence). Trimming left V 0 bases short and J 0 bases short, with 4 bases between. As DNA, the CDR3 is TGTGCCAGCAGCTTGGGCGTCTCTGGGGCCAACGTCCTGACTTTC. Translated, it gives CASSLGVSGANVLTF.

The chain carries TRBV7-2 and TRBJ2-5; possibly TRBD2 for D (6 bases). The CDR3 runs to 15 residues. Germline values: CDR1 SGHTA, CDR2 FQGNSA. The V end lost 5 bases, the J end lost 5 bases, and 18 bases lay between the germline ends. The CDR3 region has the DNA TGTGCCAGCAGCCAAGGGACTGGCTTTTATGAGACCCAGTACTTC. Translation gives CASSQGTGFYETQYF.

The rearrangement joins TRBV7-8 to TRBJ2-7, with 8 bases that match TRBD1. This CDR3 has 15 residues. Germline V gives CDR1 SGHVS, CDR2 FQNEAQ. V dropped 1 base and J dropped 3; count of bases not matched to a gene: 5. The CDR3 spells CASSLGPGGSYEQYF. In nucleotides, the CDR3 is TGTGCCAGCAGCTTAGGGCCAGGGGGCAGCTACGAGCAGTACTTC.

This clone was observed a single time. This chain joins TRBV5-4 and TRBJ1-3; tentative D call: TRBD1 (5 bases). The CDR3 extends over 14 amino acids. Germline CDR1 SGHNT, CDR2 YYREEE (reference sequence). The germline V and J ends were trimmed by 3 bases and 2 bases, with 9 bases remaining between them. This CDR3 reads CASSWDPTGNTIYF. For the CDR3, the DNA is TGTGCCAGCAGCTGGGACCCCACTGGAAACACCATATATTTT.

The CDR3, as DNA: TGTGCCAGCAGTTTAGCCTCTACAAAACTGTTTTTT. Translated: CASSLASTKLFF. The rearrangement uses TRBV12-3 or TRBV12-4 and TRBJ1-4; D unresolved. CDR3 length: 12 amino acids. The V gene lost 0 bases and the J gene lost 10 bases, with 6 bases spanning the gap.

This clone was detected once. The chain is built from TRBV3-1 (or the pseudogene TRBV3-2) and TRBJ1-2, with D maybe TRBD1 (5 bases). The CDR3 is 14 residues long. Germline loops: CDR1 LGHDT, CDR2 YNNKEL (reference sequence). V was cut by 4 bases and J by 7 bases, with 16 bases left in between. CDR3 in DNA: TGTGCCAGCAGCCGCCGGGGGGAGGGCGGTGGCTACACCTTC. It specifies CASSRRGEGGGYTF.

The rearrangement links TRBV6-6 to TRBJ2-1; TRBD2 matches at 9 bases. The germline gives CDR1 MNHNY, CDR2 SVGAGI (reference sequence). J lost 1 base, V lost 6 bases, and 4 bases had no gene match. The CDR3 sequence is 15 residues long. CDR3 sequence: CASSQSGGSYNEQFF. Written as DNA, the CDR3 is TGTGCCAGCAGCCAGAGCGGGGGGTCCTACAATGAGCAGTTCTTC.

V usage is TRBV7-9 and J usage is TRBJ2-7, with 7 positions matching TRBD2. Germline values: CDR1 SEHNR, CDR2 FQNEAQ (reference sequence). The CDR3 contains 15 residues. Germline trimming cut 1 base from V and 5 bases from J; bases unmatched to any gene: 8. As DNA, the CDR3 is TGTGCCAGCAGCTTAGTCCAGCTCGGGGGGAACGAGCAGTACTTC. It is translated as CASSLVQLGGNEQYF.

The CDR3 here is CASSSGTGFNEKLFF. The CDR3, as DNA: TGTGCCAGCAGTTCTGGGACAGGCTTTAATGAAAAACTGTTTTTT. The J gene is TRBJ1-4, the V gene TRBV6-6; 8 nucleotides agree with TRBD1. Germline CDR1 MNHNY, CDR2 SVGAGI (reference sequence). J was trimmed by 4 bases and V by 4 bases; bases with no gene match: 5. The CDR3 spans 15 residues.

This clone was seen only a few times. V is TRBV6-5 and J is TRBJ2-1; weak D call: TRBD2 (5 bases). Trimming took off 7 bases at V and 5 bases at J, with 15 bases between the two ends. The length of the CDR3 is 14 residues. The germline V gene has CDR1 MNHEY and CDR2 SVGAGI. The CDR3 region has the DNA TGTGCCAGCAACGAGGGAAGGCGGCACAATGAGCAGTTCTTC. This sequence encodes CASNEGRRHNEQFF.

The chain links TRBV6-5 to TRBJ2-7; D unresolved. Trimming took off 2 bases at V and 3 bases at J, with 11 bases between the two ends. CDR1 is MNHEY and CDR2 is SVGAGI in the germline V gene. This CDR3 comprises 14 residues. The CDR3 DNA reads TGTGCCAGCAGTTACCCCCGGGTTGTCTACGAGCAGTACTTC. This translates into CASSYPRVVYEQYF.

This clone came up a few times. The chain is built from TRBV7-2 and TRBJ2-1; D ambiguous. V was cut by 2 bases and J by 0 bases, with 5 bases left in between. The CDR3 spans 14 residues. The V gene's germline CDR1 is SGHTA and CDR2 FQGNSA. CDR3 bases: TGTGCCAGCAGCTTAAGTAGCTCCTACAATGAGCAGTTCTTC. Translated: CASSLSSSYNEQFF. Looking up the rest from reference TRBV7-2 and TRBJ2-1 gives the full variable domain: GAGVSQSPSNKVTEKGKDVELRCDPISGHTALYWYRQSLGQGLEFLIYFQGNSAPDKSGLPSDRFSAERTGGSVSTLTIQRTQQEDSAVYLCASSLSSSYNEQFFGPGTRLTVL.

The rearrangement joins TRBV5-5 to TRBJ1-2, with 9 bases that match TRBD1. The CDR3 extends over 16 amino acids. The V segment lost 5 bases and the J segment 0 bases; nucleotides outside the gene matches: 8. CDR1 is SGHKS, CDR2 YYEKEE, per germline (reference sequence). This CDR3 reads CASRLTGGAANYGYTF. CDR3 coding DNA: TGTGCCAGCAGACTTACAGGGGGCGCGGCTAACTATGGCTACACCTTC.

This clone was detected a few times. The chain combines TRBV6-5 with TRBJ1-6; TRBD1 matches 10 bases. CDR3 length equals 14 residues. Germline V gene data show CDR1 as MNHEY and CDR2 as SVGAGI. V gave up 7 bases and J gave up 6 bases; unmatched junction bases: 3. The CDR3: CASTTGGGNSPLHF. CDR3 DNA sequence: TGTGCCAGCACGACAGGGGGCGGTAATTCACCCCTCCACTTT.

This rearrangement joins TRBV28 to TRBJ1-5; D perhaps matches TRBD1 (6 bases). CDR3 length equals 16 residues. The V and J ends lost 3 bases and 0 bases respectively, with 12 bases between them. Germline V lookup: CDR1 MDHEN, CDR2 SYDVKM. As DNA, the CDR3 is TGTGCCAGCAGTTTTCAGGGGACGCTTAGCAATCAGCCCCAGCATTTT. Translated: CASSFQGTLSNQPQHF.

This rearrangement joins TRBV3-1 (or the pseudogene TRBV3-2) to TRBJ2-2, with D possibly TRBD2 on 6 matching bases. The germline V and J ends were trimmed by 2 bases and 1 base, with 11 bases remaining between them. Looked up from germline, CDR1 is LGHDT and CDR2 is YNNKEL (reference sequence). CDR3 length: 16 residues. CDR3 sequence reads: CASSQRETRNTGELFF. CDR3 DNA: TGTGCCAGCAGCCAACGTGAGACTAGGAACACCGGGGAGCTGTTTTTT.

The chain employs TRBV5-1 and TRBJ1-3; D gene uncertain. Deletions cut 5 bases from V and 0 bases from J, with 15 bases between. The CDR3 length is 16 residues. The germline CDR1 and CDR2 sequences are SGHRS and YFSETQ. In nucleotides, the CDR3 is TGCGCCAGCAGTGCGATGGGTGTGAGCTCTGGAAACACCATATATTTT. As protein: CASSAMGVSSGNTIYF.

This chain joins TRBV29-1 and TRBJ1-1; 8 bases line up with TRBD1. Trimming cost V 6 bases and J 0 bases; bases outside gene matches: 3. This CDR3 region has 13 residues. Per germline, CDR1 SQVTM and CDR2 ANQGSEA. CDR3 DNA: TGCAGCGTCTGGACAGGGCTGAACACTGAAGCTTTCTTT. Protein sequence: CSVWTGLNTEAFF. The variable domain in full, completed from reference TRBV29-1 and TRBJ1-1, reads SAVISQKPSRDICQRGTSLTIQCQVDSQVTMMFWYRQQPGQSLTLIATANQGSEATYESGFVIDKFPISRPNLTFSTLTVSNMSPEDSSIYLCSVWTGLNTEAFFGQGTRLTVV.

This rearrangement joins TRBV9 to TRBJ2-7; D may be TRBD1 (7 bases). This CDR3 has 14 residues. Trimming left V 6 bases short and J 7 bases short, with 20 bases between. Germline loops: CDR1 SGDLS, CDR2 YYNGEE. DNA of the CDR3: TGTGCCAGCACCAGGGGGGACACCCTATCGGAGCAGTACTTC. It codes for CASTRGDTLSEQYF.

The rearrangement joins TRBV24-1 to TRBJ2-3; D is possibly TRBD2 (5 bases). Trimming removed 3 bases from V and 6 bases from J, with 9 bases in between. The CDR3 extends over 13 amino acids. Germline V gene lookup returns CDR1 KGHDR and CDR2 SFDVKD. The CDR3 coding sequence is TGTGCCACCAGTGATAAGAGGGCGGATACGCAGTATTTT. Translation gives CATSDKRADTQYF.

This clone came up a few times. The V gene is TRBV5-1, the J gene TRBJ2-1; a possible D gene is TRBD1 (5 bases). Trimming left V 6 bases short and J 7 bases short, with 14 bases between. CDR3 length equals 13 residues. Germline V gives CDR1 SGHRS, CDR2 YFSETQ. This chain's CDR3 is CASTIGQNNEQFF. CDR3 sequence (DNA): TGCGCCAGCACCATCGGACAAAATAATGAGCAGTTCTTC. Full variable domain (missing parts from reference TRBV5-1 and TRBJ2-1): KAGVTQTPRYLIKTRGQQVTLSCSPISGHRSVSWYQQTPGQGLQFLFEYFSETQRNKGNFPGRFSGRQFSNSRSEMNVSTLELGDSALYLCASTIGQNNEQFFGPGTRLTVL.

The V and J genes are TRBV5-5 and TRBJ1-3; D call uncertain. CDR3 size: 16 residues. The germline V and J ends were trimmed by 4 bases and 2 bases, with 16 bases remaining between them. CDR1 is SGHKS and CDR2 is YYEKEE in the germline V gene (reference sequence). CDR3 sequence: CASSERPLRAGNTIYF. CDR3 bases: TGTGCCAGCAGCGAACGACCTCTACGGGCTGGAAACACCATATATTTT.